This entry lists 10 T cell receptor beta chains sequenced from one sample in a study of blood T cells in healthy people across ages. For the second PCR, which ran for about 7 to 11 cycles, a sample-barcoded 5' primer and a J-beta primer mix were used. TCRdb reanalysed the 5' RACE reads using MiXCR and keeps one entry per CDR3 protein. The repertoire holds hundreds of thousands of distinct CDR3 sequences, with 25% to 35% as singletons. These data also featured in a second study, about T cells of mothers and their children.

Sequenced material: blood. All receptors derive from a boy between 2 and 10 years old in good health.

CDR3 amino acids: CASSWGPVEKLFF. The CDR3 nucleotides read TGTGCCAGCAGCTGGGGCCCCGTGGAAAAACTGTTTTTT. This rearrangement joins TRBV3-1 to TRBJ1-4; possible D gene TRBD1, 5 bases. The length of the CDR3 is 13 residues. Germline values: CDR1 LGHDT, CDR2 YNNKEL (reference sequence). The V end lost 5 bases, the J end lost 8 bases, and 12 bases lay between the germline ends.

CDR3 DNA sequence: TGTGCCAGCAGCCCCCGTGCCAGCGGGAGGGGCTACGAGCAGTACTTC. It yields the protein CASSPRASGRGYEQYF. The chain employs TRBV7-2 and TRBJ2-5, with 10 bases lining up with TRBD2. The DNA end is a closer match to TRBJ2-7, so the J assignment may be wrong. The CDR3 totals 16 residues. CDR1 is SGHTA, CDR2 FQGNSA, per germline.

This clonotype was counted many times. The chain combines TRBV21-1 with TRBJ2-5; TRBD1, the table's D call, lacks a check against the DNA. TRBV21-1 is termed a pseudogene. This CDR3 has 17 amino acids. CDR3 in amino acids: CASSPRGRRGNQETQYF. The CDR3 DNA is TGTGCCAGCAGCCCTAGAGGTCGGCGGGGGAATCAAGAGACCCAGTACTTC.

V and J are TRBV7-9 and TRBJ1-2, with 8 bases identical to TRBD1. The length of the CDR3 is 13 residues. V lost 5 bases, J lost 8 bases, and 7 bases stayed unmatched. Per the germline V gene, CDR1 is SEHNR and CDR2 is FQNEAQ (reference sequence). The chain's CDR3 is CASSHTGGDGYTF. CDR3 nucleotides: TGTGCCAGCAGCCATACAGGGGGAGACGGCTACACCTTC.

This rearrangement joins TRBV10-3 to TRBJ1-4, with a possible D match to TRBD1 (5 bases). The germline V gene has CDR1 ENHRY and CDR2 SYGVKD. V was clipped by 6 bases and J by 7 bases, with 15 bases between them. The CDR3 is made up of 14 amino acids. The chain's CDR3 is CAISATAGGEKLFF. The CDR3 DNA reads as TGTGCCATCAGCGCGACCGCGGGGGGTGAAAAACTGTTTTTT.

In its sample, this clonotype was seen a few times. The V gene is TRBV9, the J gene TRBJ2-5; 7 bases match TRBD2. The DNA end is a closer match to TRBJ2-1, so the J assignment may be wrong. The CDR3 has 14 residues. Germline CDR1 is SGDLS and CDR2 is YYNGEE. CDR3 sequence: CASSVGGGPREQFF. The DNA for the CDR3 is TGTGCCAGCAGCGTAGGCGGGGGACCACGGGAGCAGTTCTTC.

V usage is TRBV7-9 and J usage is TRBJ2-5; D possibly corresponds to TRBD2 (5 bases). V was pared by 5 bases and J by 2 bases, with 12 bases between. CDR1 SEHNR and CDR2 FQNEAQ come from the germline V gene (reference sequence). This CDR3 comprises 14 residues. CDR3 DNA sequence: TGTGCCAGCAGCCAACCGGGGAGACAAGAGACCCAGTACTTC. Residues: CASSQPGRQETQYF.

This clonotype has more than one count but fewer than ten. The chain is built from TRBV20-1 and TRBJ2-3; D unresolved. V was pared by 0 bases and J by 3 bases, with 10 bases between. CDR1 is DFQATT and CDR2 is SNEGSKA in the germline V gene (reference sequence). This CDR3 is 14 amino acids long. For the CDR3, the DNA is TGCAGTGCTAGAGATCGTGGGATTACAGATACGCAGTATTTT. Its protein is CSARDRGITDTQYF.

There are many counts of this clonotype. This chain uses TRBV14 with TRBJ1-4; D uncertain. The V gene's germline CDR1 is SGHDN and CDR2 FVKESK. The CDR3 has 15 amino acids. Trimming cost V 4 bases and J 0 bases, with 9 bases left between them. CDR3 protein: CASSPVGATNEKLFF. For the CDR3, the DNA is TGTGCCAGCAGCCCTGTCGGAGCAACTAATGAAAAACTGTTTTTT. The whole variable domain, remainder taken from reference TRBV14 and TRBJ1-4, is EAGVTQFPSHSVIEKGQTVTLRCDPISGHDNLYWYRRVMGKEIKFLLHFVKESKQDESGMPNNRFLAERTGGTYSTLKVQPAELEDSGVYFCASSPVGATNEKLFFGSGTQLSVL.

There are a few counts of this clonotype. V is TRBV10-3 and J is TRBJ2-7; TRBD1 matches 8 bases. After removal of 5 bases from V and 0 bases from J, the junction contained 3 bases not matched to a gene. The CDR3 loop spans 14 amino acids. Germline values: CDR1 ENHRY, CDR2 SYGVKD. The CDR3 reads CAISSGTGSYEQYF. Written as DNA, the CDR3 is TGTGCCATCAGTTCCGGGACAGGCTCCTACGAGCAGTACTTC.